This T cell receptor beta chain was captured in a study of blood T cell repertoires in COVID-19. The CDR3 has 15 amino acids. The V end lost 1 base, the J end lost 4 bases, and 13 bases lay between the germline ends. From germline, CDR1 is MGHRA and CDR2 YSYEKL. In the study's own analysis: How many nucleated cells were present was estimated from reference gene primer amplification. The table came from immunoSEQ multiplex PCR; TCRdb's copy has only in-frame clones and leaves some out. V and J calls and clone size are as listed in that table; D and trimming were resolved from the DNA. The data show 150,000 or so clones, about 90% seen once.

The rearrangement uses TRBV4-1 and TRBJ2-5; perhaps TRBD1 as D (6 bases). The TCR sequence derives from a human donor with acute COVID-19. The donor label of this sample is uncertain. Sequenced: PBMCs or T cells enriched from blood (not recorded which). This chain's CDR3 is CASSQATGWRETQYF. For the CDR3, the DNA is TGCGCCAGCAGCCAAGCTACAGGGTGGCGAGAGACCCAGTACTTC.